These T cell receptor beta chains were read from a single sample in a study of blood T cell repertoires in COVID-19. Some clones are missing from TCRdb's copy, which holds only in-frame ones; the method was immunoSEQ multiplex PCR. In the table there are tens of thousands of clones, more than 70% of which are singletons. Material for sequencing was peripheral blood. These receptors were collected from a man between 65 and 85 years old with COVID-19, enrolled during active disease. CDR3s include the opening cysteine and the closing phenylalanine or tryptophan. Each record gives: J gene, V gene, clone size, D gene, CDR3 DNA, CDR3 protein. The D gene is left open where the match is weak. Clone size is shown for a subset of rows, as once, few, many or a class of expanded clone.

j_call: TRBJ1-1; v_call: TRBV7-3; clone_size: .; d_call: TRBD1; cdr3_nt: TGTGCCAGCAGCTCGACGGACAGGGTGGCTTTCTTT; cdr3_aa: CASSSTDRVAFF
j_call: TRBJ2-7; v_call: TRBV7-8; clone_size: once; d_call: .; cdr3_nt: TGTGCCAGCGGCCGAACCACAGGGAACGAGCAGTACTTC; cdr3_aa: CASGRTTGNEQYF
j_call: TRBJ1-2; v_call: TRBV30; clone_size: once; d_call: TRBD1; cdr3_nt: TGTGCCTGGAGCTGGACAGGGGTCTTTGGCTACACCTTC; cdr3_aa: CAWSWTGVFGYTF
j_call: TRBJ2-7; v_call: TRBV28; clone_size: .; d_call: TRBD1; cdr3_nt: TGTGCCAGCAGTCGACCGGGACAGGGAAAATACGAGCAGTACTTC; cdr3_aa: CASSRPGQGKYEQYF
j_call: TRBJ2-1; v_call: TRBV7-9; clone_size: .; d_call: TRBD2; cdr3_nt: TGTGCCAGCAGCTTTTGGTCTAGCGGGAGCTCGGAGCAGTTCTTC; cdr3_aa: CASSFWSSGSSEQFF
j_call: TRBJ2-7; v_call: TRBV28; clone_size: many; d_call: TRBD2; cdr3_nt: TGTGCCAGCAGTTTGGCATCCGGGAGGATCCTCGCGCAGTACTTC; cdr3_aa: CASSLASGRILAQYF
j_call: TRBJ1-1; v_call: TRBV10-3; clone_size: .; d_call: TRBD1; cdr3_nt: TGTGCCATCAGTGGGCGGGACAGGGGGTTTGTTGGGAACACTGAAGCTTTCTTT; cdr3_aa: CAISGRDRGFVGNTEAFF
j_call: TRBJ2-4; v_call: TRBV7-9; clone_size: .; d_call: .; cdr3_nt: TGTGCCAGCAGTGAGATAGCCAAAAACATTCAGTACTTC; cdr3_aa: CASSEIAKNIQYF
j_call: TRBJ1-5; v_call: TRBV11-2; clone_size: .; d_call: .; cdr3_nt: TGTGCCAGCAGCTTAGATGCGGCAGGGTTCAGCAATCAGCCCCAGCATTTT; cdr3_aa: CASSLDAAGFSNQPQHF
j_call: TRBJ2-3; v_call: TRBV13; clone_size: .; d_call: TRBD2; cdr3_nt: TGTGCCAGCAGTCATAGCGGGAGGCCCCCAGATACGCAGTATTTT; cdr3_aa: CASSHSGRPPDTQYF
j_call: TRBJ1-4; v_call: TRBV28; clone_size: .; d_call: .; cdr3_nt: TGTGCCAGCAACCCGGGGGTACGAGGTGAAAAACTGTTTTTT; cdr3_aa: CASNPGVRGEKLFF
j_call: TRBJ2-7; v_call: TRBV27; clone_size: .; d_call: .; cdr3_nt: TGTGCCAGCAGATCAGGCAGCACCTACGAGCAGTACTTC; cdr3_aa: CASRSGSTYEQYF
j_call: TRBJ2-7; v_call: TRBV5-1; clone_size: .; d_call: TRBD1; cdr3_nt: TGCGCCAGCAGCAAACAACAGGGGCTGGCCTACGAGCAGTACTTC; cdr3_aa: CASSKQQGLAYEQYF
j_call: TRBJ1-2; v_call: TRBV7-3; clone_size: .; d_call: TRBD1; cdr3_nt: TGTGCCAGCAGCTTAACGCAGGGGGCAGGCGGCTACACCTTC; cdr3_aa: CASSLTQGAGGYTF
j_call: TRBJ2-7; v_call: TRBV7-9; clone_size: .; d_call: TRBD1; cdr3_nt: TGTGCCAGCAGCGCACAGGGACAGGGAGGCGCGGTGGAGCAGTACTTC; cdr3_aa: CASSAQGQGGAVEQYF
j_call: TRBJ2-5; v_call: TRBV7-2; clone_size: .; d_call: TRBD2; cdr3_nt: TGTGCCAGCAGCTCTAGCGGGAGCATCCCGGAGACCCAGTACTTC; cdr3_aa: CASSSSGSIPETQYF
j_call: TRBJ2-3; v_call: TRBV6-6; clone_size: once; d_call: .; cdr3_nt: TGTGCCAGCAGTTCGGCGAGGGATACGCAGTATTTT; cdr3_aa: CASSSARDTQYF
j_call: TRBJ1-2; v_call: TRBV28; clone_size: .; d_call: TRBD1; cdr3_nt: TGTGCCAGCAGCTACCAGGGGGACTATGGCTACACCTTC; cdr3_aa: CASSYQGDYGYTF
j_call: TRBJ1-1; v_call: TRBV12-3/TRBV12-4; clone_size: .; d_call: .; cdr3_nt: TGTGCCAGCAGTTTCTCGAGCACTGAAGCTTTCTTT; cdr3_aa: CASSFSSTEAFF
j_call: TRBJ2-7; v_call: TRBV28; clone_size: once; d_call: TRBD2; cdr3_nt: TGTGCCAGCAGTCCTCCCTCCACTAGCGGGAGATTTTTC; cdr3_aa: CASSPPSTSGRFF
j_call: TRBJ1-2; v_call: TRBV19; clone_size: few; d_call: .; cdr3_nt: TGTGCCAGTAGTATAGATGCGGACTCTAACTATGGCTACACCTTC; cdr3_aa: CASSIDADSNYGYTF
j_call: TRBJ1-1; v_call: TRBV24-1; clone_size: .; d_call: TRBD1; cdr3_nt: TGTGCCACCAGTGACCGGGACAGCCTTGAAGCTTTCTTT; cdr3_aa: CATSDRDSLEAFF
j_call: TRBJ2-3; v_call: TRBV30; clone_size: once; d_call: .; cdr3_nt: TGTGCCTGGAGGCGGGTGGATACGCAGTATTTT; cdr3_aa: CAWRRVDTQYF
j_call: TRBJ1-5; v_call: TRBV5-3; clone_size: .; d_call: TRBD1; cdr3_nt: TGTGCCAGAAGCGTAACCGACAGGGAAGGCAATCAGCCCCAGCATTTT; cdr3_aa: CARSVTDREGNQPQHF
j_call: TRBJ2-7; v_call: TRBV4-1; clone_size: .; d_call: .; cdr3_nt: TGCGCCAGCAGCCAGGTGACAGCCTACTACGAGCAGTACTTC; cdr3_aa: CASSQVTAYYEQYF
j_call: TRBJ2-1; v_call: TRBV15; clone_size: .; d_call: TRBD2; cdr3_nt: TGTGCCACCAGCAGTGAACCCGGGACTAGCGGTTACAATGAGCAGTTCTTC; cdr3_aa: CATSSEPGTSGYNEQFF
j_call: TRBJ2-1; v_call: TRBV7-2; clone_size: .; d_call: .; cdr3_nt: TGTGCCAGCAGCTTGAGTGTTTCAGGGCGTGAGCAGTTCTTC; cdr3_aa: CASSLSVSGREQFF
j_call: TRBJ1-2; v_call: TRBV6-5; clone_size: .; d_call: TRBD1; cdr3_nt: TGTGCCAGCAGTTTTTTCGACAGGGTTGGTGGCTACACCTTC; cdr3_aa: CASSFFDRVGGYTF
j_call: TRBJ2-7; v_call: TRBV23-1; clone_size: .; d_call: TRBD1; cdr3_nt: TGCGCCAGCAGCCTCCGGGACAGGGGGCCCAACGAGCAGTACTTC; cdr3_aa: CASSLRDRGPNEQYF
j_call: TRBJ1-1; v_call: TRBV9; clone_size: .; d_call: .; cdr3_nt: TGTGCCAGCAGCCCCGGGGTGGGGATTGACACTGAAGCTTTCTTT; cdr3_aa: CASSPGVGIDTEAFF
j_call: TRBJ2-3; v_call: TRBV6-2/TRBV6-3; clone_size: .; d_call: TRBD1; cdr3_nt: TGTGCCAGCAGTCACCGAGTCACAGGGGGTTACACAGATACGCAGTATTTT; cdr3_aa: CASSHRVTGGYTDTQYF
j_call: TRBJ1-3; v_call: TRBV7-8; clone_size: .; d_call: TRBD1; cdr3_nt: TGTGCCAGCACCGAACAGGGGGCGCTTGGAAACACCATATATTTT; cdr3_aa: CASTEQGALGNTIYF
j_call: TRBJ1-2; v_call: TRBV7-2; clone_size: .; d_call: .; cdr3_nt: TGTGCCAGCAGCCCAGACAGTTCCTCCTATGGCTACACCTTC; cdr3_aa: CASSPDSSSYGYTF
j_call: TRBJ2-1; v_call: TRBV19; clone_size: .; d_call: TRBD2; cdr3_nt: TGTGCCAGGACTAGCGGGAGGATACATGAGCAGTTCTTC; cdr3_aa: CARTSGRIHEQFF
j_call: TRBJ1-3; v_call: TRBV28; clone_size: few; d_call: .; cdr3_nt: TGTGCCAGCAGTTTAGTCTACTCTGGAAACACCATATATTTT; cdr3_aa: CASSLVYSGNTIYF
j_call: TRBJ1-1; v_call: TRBV19; clone_size: .; d_call: .; cdr3_nt: TGTGCCAGTAGTCCCGGACACAACACTGAAGCTTTCTTT; cdr3_aa: CASSPGHNTEAFF
j_call: TRBJ2-7; v_call: TRBV7-9; clone_size: .; d_call: .; cdr3_nt: TGTGCCAGCAGAGGGGGGGCCACCTACGAGCAGTACTTC; cdr3_aa: CASRGGATYEQYF
j_call: TRBJ1-2; v_call: TRBV7-9; clone_size: .; d_call: .; cdr3_nt: TGTGCCAGCAGCTTAGATCCTGTGTTGGGCTACACCTTC; cdr3_aa: CASSLDPVLGYTF
j_call: TRBJ1-1; v_call: TRBV7-2; clone_size: .; d_call: .; cdr3_nt: TGTGCCAGCAGATACCAAGGGGGGGGTAACACTGAAGCTTTCTTT; cdr3_aa: CASRYQGGGNTEAFF
j_call: TRBJ2-1; v_call: TRBV7-9; clone_size: .; d_call: TRBD2; cdr3_nt: TGTGCCAGCAGCTTAGCCGGGACTAGCGTTAACAATGAGCAGTTCTTC; cdr3_aa: CASSLAGTSVNNEQFF
j_call: TRBJ2-2; v_call: TRBV4-1; clone_size: few; d_call: TRBD2; cdr3_nt: TGCGCCAGCAGCCAAGCCGTAGCGGGAGTTGTTACCGGGGAGCTGTTTTTT; cdr3_aa: CASSQAVAGVVTGELFF
j_call: TRBJ2-7; v_call: TRBV6-2/TRBV6-3; clone_size: .; d_call: .; cdr3_nt: TGTGCCAGCAGCACCCGGGACTTCCCGATCTACGAGCAGTACTTC; cdr3_aa: CASSTRDFPIYEQYF
j_call: TRBJ2-4; v_call: TRBV20-1; clone_size: once; d_call: .; cdr3_nt: TGCAGTGCACCCAGGGGGGACATTCAGTACTTC; cdr3_aa: CSAPRGDIQYF
j_call: TRBJ1-6; v_call: TRBV6-5; clone_size: .; d_call: TRBD1; cdr3_nt: TGTGCCAGCAGTCGGCAGGCAGGGGGCAATTCACCCCTCCACTTT; cdr3_aa: CASSRQAGGNSPLHF